The next 16 T cell receptor beta chains were all read from a single sample in a study of shared clonotypes between healthy human individuals. Clones were read by immunoSEQ multiplex PCR, and TCRdb kept only the in-frame ones, dropping some. This sample has some 900,000 clones, with approximately 76% found just once. The sample taken for sequencing was memory CD4+ T cells sorted from blood. The subset is: CD45RA-negative fraction. The source is a man aged 18 to 29 in good health.

About this clone itself: Other DNA sequences in this specimen translate into the identical CDR3. The gene calls are TRBV18 and TRBJ2-1; 9 nucleotides line up with TRBD2. The germline CDR1 and CDR2 sequences are KGHSH and LQKENI. The CDR3 sequence is 15 residues long. The junction had 2 bases not matched to a gene; V was cut back by 0 bases and J by 5 bases. The CDR3 spells CASSPPAGGDNEQFF. DNA for the CDR3: TGTGCCAGCTCACCACCCGCGGGGGGGGACAATGAGCAGTTCTTC.

This chain connects TRBV2 to TRBJ2-3; 11 nucleotides agree with TRBD2. J gave up 4 bases and V 5 bases, and 2 bases lay outside the gene matches. Germline V lookup: CDR1 SNHLY, CDR2 FYNNEI. The CDR3 runs to 14 residues. Here the CDR3 reads CASSTSGSADTQYF. The DNA for the CDR3 is TGTGCCAGCAGTACTAGCGGGAGTGCAGATACGCAGTATTTT.

The chain is built from TRBV7-9 and TRBJ2-7; 8 positions agree with TRBD2. This CDR3 is built from 13 residues. The J segment lost 12 bases and the V segment lost 7 bases, leaving 14 bases of the junction unmatched. Germline lookup yields CDR1 SEHNR and CDR2 FQNEAQ (reference sequence). The CDR3 loop is CASTSRAGERVYF. Written as DNA, the CDR3 is TGTGCCAGCACCTCCCGAGCGGGGGAGAGGGTGTACTTC.

This clone is a singleton in its sample. The V and J genes are TRBV11-1 and TRBJ2-7, with D possibly being TRBD2 (5 bases). Germline V gene sequence: CDR1 SGHAT, CDR2 FQDESV (reference sequence). The CDR3 sequence is 16 residues long. Trimming pared 1 base from V and 2 bases from J, leaving 15 bases between. The CDR3 sequence is CASSLGGPVGTYEQYF. Written as DNA, the CDR3 is TGTGCCAGCAGCTTAGGAGGGCCAGTTGGAACCTACGAGCAGTACTTC.

The V and J genes are TRBV18 and TRBJ2-5; no reliable D call. This CDR3 contains 12 residues. Trimming shortened V by 2 bases and J by 4 bases, and 5 bases separated the two germline ends. The germline V gene has CDR1 KGHSH and CDR2 LQKENI. The CDR3 sequence is CASSPDRETQYF. The DNA for the CDR3 is TGTGCCAGCTCACCAGATAGAGAGACCCAGTACTTC.

The rearrangement links TRBV11-2 to TRBJ2-1, with TRBD1 as a possible D gene (6 bases). CDR1 and CDR2 (germline): SGHAT, FQNNGV. Trimming took off 5 bases at V and 6 bases at J, with 23 bases between the two ends. CDR3 length: 17 residues. In DNA form, the CDR3 reads TGTGCCAGCAGCCCAAGGGTGGGGACAATCACGGGCAATGAGCAGTTCTTC. Translated, it gives CASSPRVGTITGNEQFF.

This rearrangement joins TRBV5-8 to TRBJ2-7; TRBD1 or TRBD2 may be the D gene (5 bases each). V was clipped by 4 bases and J by 2 bases, with 16 bases between them. CDR1 and CDR2 from the germline V gene are SGHTS and YDEGEE. This CDR3 is 15 amino acids long. The CDR3 coding sequence is TGTGCCAGCAGCCCTCGGGACCCACACCCCTACGAGCAGTACTTC. Encoded protein: CASSPRDPHPYEQYF.

The gene calls are TRBV4-1 and TRBJ2-5; 11 nucleotides match TRBD1. Unmatched junction bases numbered 0, after V lost 1 base and J lost 2 bases. Germline V gives CDR1 MGHRA, CDR2 YSYEKL. The CDR3 spans 15 residues. The DNA for the CDR3 is TGCGCCAGCAGCCAAGGGGACAGGGGGCAAGAGACCCAGTACTTC. Residues: CASSQGDRGQETQYF.

V usage is TRBV4-3 and J usage is TRBJ2-5; D remains ambiguous. Deletions cut 1 base from V and 1 base from J, with 10 bases between. The CDR3 loop spans 15 amino acids. Germline V gene lookup returns CDR1 LGHNA and CDR2 YSLEER. The CDR3 nucleotides are TGCGCCAGCAGCCAAGGGCTCTACAGCCAAGAGACCCAGTACTTC. It translates to CASSQGLYSQETQYF.

The gene calls are TRBV5-1 and TRBJ2-7; 9 bases are shared with TRBD2. V was pared by 1 base and J by 7 bases, with 9 bases of the junction left unmatched. Germline V lookup: CDR1 SGHRS, CDR2 YFSETQ. The length of the CDR3 is 15 residues. In DNA, the CDR3 is TGCGCCAGCAGCTTGCGCCCAGCGGGGGGCGGAGAGCAGTACTTC. Translating it yields CASSLRPAGGGEQYF.

This clone showed up just a few times. The chain employs TRBV6-1 and TRBJ1-5; D gene unclear. V shed 6 bases and J shed 1 base, with 13 bases lying between them. The CDR3 is made up of 15 amino acids. The germline V gene encodes CDR1 MNHNS and CDR2 SASEGT. The CDR3 is CASRTEGGSNQPQHF. CDR3 bases: TGTGCCAGCAGGACGGAGGGAGGGAGCAATCAGCCCCAGCATTTT.

CDR3 region: CASSERGNLYEQYF. The CDR3 DNA reads as TGTGCCAGCAGTGAAAGGGGAAACCTCTACGAGCAGTACTTC. V is TRBV6-1 and J is TRBJ2-7, with D perhaps matching TRBD1 (5 bases). The V and J ends lost 2 bases and 3 bases respectively, with 11 bases between them. The CDR3 consists of 14 residues. Germline CDR1 and CDR2: MNHNS and SASEGT.

This clone was observed many times. The chain combines TRBV27 with TRBJ2-7; 8 bases fit TRBD1. The germline V gene encodes CDR1 MNHEY and CDR2 SMNVEV (reference sequence). This CDR3 spans 13 amino acids. V shed 5 bases and J 8 bases; nucleotides not matched to a gene: 8. The CDR3: CASSLRQGIQQYF. The DNA for the CDR3 is TGTGCCAGCAGTCTCCGACAGGGGATACAGCAGTACTTC.

The chain combines TRBV7-8 with TRBJ1-5, with 9 bases aligning to TRBD1. The CDR3 covers 15 residues. Trimming at V came to 6 bases and at J to 1 base, leaving 4 bases not matched to a gene. Germline V gene sequence: CDR1 SGHVS, CDR2 FQNEAQ. CDR3 DNA: TGTGCCAGCAGGGCACAGGGGGCAAGCAATCAGCCCCAGCATTTT. Its translation: CASRAQGASNQPQHF.

The chain couples TRBV5-1 to TRBJ2-5; D unresolved. Trimming removed 6 bases at V and 0 bases at J, with 18 bases between. The germline V gene encodes CDR1 SGHRS and CDR2 YFSETQ. The CDR3 has 16 residues. The DNA of the CDR3 is TGCGCCAGCACCTTCAGCACGGTTGGGGACCAAGAGACCCAGTACTTC. It translates to CASTFSTVGDQETQYF.

This sequence joins TRBV11-2 and TRBJ1-6, with 7 nucleotides matching TRBD1. CDR3 length: 15 amino acids. J lost 7 bases, V lost 6 bases, and 9 bases had no gene match. Per the germline V gene, CDR1 is SGHAT and CDR2 is FQNNGV. CDR3: CASRYPGQKNSPLHF. CDR3 sequence (DNA): TGTGCCAGCAGGTATCCGGGACAGAAGAATTCACCCCTCCACTTT.